The TCR beta chain under discussion was sequenced for a study of Graves' ophthalmopathy and Graves' hyperthyroidism. Study context: Calling hyperthyroidism stable required that no ophthalmopathy show up within 18 months of follow-up. Study-wide results and caveats: A classifier, a 13-signature model, separated ophthalmopathy from stable hyperthyroidism with approximately 88% sensitivity and approximately 81% specificity. Most thyroid clonotypes expanded beyond 0.001 frequency were also found in blood.

Newly diagnosed, the hyperthyroidism patients had under 2 months' duration and were aged 18 to 65. This clonotype was counted ten times or more. Its target is unknown. The CDR3 is 15 residues long. The junction had 7 bases not matched to a gene; V was cut back by 1 base and J by 5 bases. RNA transcripts were the template, and TCR beta CDR3 regions were amplified from them. First-round RT-PCR relied on HTBI primers, and a second-round multiplex PCR came next. TCRdb fed the multiplex PCR reads into MiXCR, producing one record per CDR3 protein. In the table there are 580,000 or so distinct CDR3 sequences, 35% to 45% of which are singletons.

Sequences were obtained from peripheral blood or thyroid tissue (not recorded which). This TCR derives from an adult man with Graves' hyperthyroidism. The rearrangement uses TRBV12-3 or TRBV12-4 and TRBJ2-5; TRBD2 matches at 7 bases. The CDR3 reads CASSLVGGERETQYF. In DNA form, the CDR3 reads TGTGCCAGCAGTTTAGTGGGAGGGGAGCGTGAGACCCAGTACTTC.